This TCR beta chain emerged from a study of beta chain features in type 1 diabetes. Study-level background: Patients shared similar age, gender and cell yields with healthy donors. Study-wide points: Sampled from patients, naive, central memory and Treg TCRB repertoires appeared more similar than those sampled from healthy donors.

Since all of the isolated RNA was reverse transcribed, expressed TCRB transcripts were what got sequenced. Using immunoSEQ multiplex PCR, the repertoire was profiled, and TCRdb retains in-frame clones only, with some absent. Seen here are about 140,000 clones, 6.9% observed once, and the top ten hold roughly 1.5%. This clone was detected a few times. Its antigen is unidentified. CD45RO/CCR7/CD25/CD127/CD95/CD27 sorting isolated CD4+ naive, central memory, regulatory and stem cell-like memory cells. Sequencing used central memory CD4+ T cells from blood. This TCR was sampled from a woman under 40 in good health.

The CDR3 region is CASSYSTSRVADTQYF. The CDR3 region has the DNA TGTGCCAGCAGTTACTCCACTAGCCGAGTGGCTGATACGCAGTATTTT. The chain combines TRBV6-5 with TRBJ2-3; D may be TRBD2 (6 bases). The CDR3 runs 16 residues. The germline CDR1 and CDR2 sequences are MNHEY and SVGAGI. V was trimmed by 0 bases and J by 6 bases, leaving 16 bases between them.